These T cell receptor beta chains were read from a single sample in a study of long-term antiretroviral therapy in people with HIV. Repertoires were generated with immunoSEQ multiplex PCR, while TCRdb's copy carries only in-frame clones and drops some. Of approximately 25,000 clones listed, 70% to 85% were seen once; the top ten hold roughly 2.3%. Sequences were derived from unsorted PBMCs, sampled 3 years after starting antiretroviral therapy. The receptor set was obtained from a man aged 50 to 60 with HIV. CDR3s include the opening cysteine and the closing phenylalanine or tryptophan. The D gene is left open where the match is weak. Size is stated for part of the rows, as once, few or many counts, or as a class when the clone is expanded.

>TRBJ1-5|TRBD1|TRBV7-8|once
CASSFHRTGRSNQPQHF
TGTGCCAGCAGCTTTCACCGGACAGGCCGTAGCAATCAGCCCCAGCATTTT
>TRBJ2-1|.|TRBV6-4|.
CARSEGLYNEQFF
TGTGCCCGCAGCGAGGGACTCTACAATGAGCAGTTCTTC
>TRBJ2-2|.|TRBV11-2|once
CASSLNTGELFF
TGTGCCAGCAGCTTGAACACCGGGGAGCTGTTTTTT
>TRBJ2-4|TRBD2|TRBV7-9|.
CASSPGGGVKNIQYF
TGTGCCAGCAGCCCCGGGGGGGGCGTCAAGAACATTCAGTACTTC
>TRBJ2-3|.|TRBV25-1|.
CASSAPGTDTQYF
TGTGCCAGCAGTGCCCCGGGTACAGATACGCAGTATTTT
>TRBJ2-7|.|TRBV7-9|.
CASSLGDEQYF
TGTGCCAGCAGCCTTGGAGACGAGCAGTACTTC
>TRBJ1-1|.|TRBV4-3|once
CASSQTGSTYTEAFF
TGCGCCAGCAGCCAGACAGGTTCTACGTACACTGAAGCTTTCTTT
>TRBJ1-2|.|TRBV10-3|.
CAISEYRDIISDGYTF
TGTGCCATCAGTGAGTATAGGGACATAATCTCCGATGGCTACACCTTC
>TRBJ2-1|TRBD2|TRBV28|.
CASSSWGSGGNEQFF
TGTGCCAGCAGTTCCTGGGGTAGCGGGGGCAATGAGCAGTTCTTC
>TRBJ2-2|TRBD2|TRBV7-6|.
CASILRPGLAGGKNTGELFF
TGTGCCAGCATCCTTCGACCGGGACTAGCGGGAGGCAAGAACACCGGGGAGCTGTTTTTT
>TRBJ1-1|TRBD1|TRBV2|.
CASHPQGGGEAFF
TGTGCCAGCCACCCACAGGGGGGGGGTGAAGCTTTCTTT
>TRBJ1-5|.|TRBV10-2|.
CASSKSRNNQPQHF
TGCGCCAGCAGTAAGTCCCGAAACAATCAGCCCCAGCATTTT
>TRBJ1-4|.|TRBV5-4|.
CASSLFSRGQFEKLFF
TGTGCCAGCAGCTTGTTTTCCAGGGGCCAGTTTGAAAAACTGTTTTTT
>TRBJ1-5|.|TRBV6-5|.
CATSGGEGDQPQHF
TGTGCCACCTCTGGGGGCGAAGGTGATCAGCCCCAGCATTTT
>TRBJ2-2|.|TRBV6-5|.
CASSLVGAGTGELFF
TGTGCCAGCAGTTTAGTAGGGGCGGGCACCGGGGAGCTGTTTTTT
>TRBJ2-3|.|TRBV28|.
CASSSFRRGSTDTQYF
TGTGCCAGCAGTTCCTTCCGACGGGGTAGCACAGATACGCAGTATTTT
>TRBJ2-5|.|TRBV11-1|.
CASSPTSPETQYF
TGTGCCAGCAGCCCCACCTCCCCAGAGACCCAGTACTTC
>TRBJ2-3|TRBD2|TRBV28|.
CASSFRGLIAQYF
TGTGCCAGCAGTTTCCGGGGACTAATCGCGCAGTATTTT
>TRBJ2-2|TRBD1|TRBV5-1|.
CASSQDRENTGELFF
TGCGCCAGCAGCCAAGACAGGGAGAACACCGGGGAGCTGTTTTTT
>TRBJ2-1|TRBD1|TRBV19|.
CASSTQGTGAYNEQFF
TGTGCCAGTAGTACCCAAGGGACAGGGGCCTACAATGAGCAGTTCTTC
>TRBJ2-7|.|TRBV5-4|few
CASSFNYRAAEQYF
TGTGCCAGCAGTTTTAACTACAGGGCGGCCGAGCAGTACTTC
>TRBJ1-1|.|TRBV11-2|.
CASKVGNTEAFF
TGTGCCAGCAAGGTGGGGAACACTGAAGCTTTCTTT
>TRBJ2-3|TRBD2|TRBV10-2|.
CASSGGGYTDTQYF
TGCGCCAGCAGCGGGGGGGGTTACACAGATACGCAGTATTTT
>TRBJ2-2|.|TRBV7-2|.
CASSLMGANTGELFF
TGTGCCAGCAGCTTAATGGGCGCGAACACCGGGGAGCTGTTTTTT
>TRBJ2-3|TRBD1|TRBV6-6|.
CASSYSRDRGDTQYF
TGTGCCAGCAGTTACTCGAGGGACAGAGGAGATACGCAGTATTTT
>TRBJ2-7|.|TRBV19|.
CASSIGRGAYEQYF
TGTGCCAGTAGTATAGGCAGGGGGGCCTACGAGCAGTACTTC